This section outlines one T cell receptor (beta chain) sequence together with its context. What it recognizes is unknown. The source of the sample is a study of CD8 T cells in ankylosing spondylitis. Study-wide results and caveats: Disease-linked clones proved CD8+ and comparatively uncommon in peripheral blood. Among TCR beta sequences, a motif of several highly homologous variants appeared characteristic of ankylosing spondylitis blood.

The V gene lost 4 bases and the J gene lost 6 bases, with 14 bases spanning the gap. Germline V gene lookup returns CDR1 WSHSY and CDR2 SAAADI. This CDR3 comprises 14 residues. Each TCR beta library was made by quantitative 5'-RACE that incorporated molecular barcodes. MiXCR, applied by TCRdb to the 5' RACE reads, yields one record per CDR3 protein. Of fewer than 250,000 distinct CDR3 sequences in the sample, under 35% were seen once. The sequenced material came from blood, either unsorted or a sorted T cell fraction (not recorded which). The chain is built from TRBV10-2 and TRBJ2-3; D call uncertain. This sequence originates from a male donor with ankylosing spondylitis or in good health (not recorded which). CDR3 sequence (DNA): TGCGCCAGCAGTGCATCCAGTCTAGGGGATACGCAGTATTTT. This translates into CASSASSLGDTQYF.